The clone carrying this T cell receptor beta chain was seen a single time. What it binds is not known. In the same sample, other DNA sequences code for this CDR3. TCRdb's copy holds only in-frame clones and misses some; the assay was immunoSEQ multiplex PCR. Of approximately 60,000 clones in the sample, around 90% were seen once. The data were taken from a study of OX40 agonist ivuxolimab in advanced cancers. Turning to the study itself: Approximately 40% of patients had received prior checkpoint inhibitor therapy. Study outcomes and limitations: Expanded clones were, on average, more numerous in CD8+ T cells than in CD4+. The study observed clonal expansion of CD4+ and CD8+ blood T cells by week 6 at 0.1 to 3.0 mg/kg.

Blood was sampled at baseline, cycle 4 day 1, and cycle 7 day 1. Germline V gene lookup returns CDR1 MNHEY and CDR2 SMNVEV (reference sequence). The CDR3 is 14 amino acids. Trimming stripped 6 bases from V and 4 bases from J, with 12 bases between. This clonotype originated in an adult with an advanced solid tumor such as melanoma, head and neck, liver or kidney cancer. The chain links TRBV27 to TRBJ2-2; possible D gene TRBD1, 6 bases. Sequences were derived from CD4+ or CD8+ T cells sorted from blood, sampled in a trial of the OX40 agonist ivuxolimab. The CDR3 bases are TGTGCCAGCAGACAGGGTTTGGGCACCGGGGAGCTGTTTTTT. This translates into CASRQGLGTGELFF.